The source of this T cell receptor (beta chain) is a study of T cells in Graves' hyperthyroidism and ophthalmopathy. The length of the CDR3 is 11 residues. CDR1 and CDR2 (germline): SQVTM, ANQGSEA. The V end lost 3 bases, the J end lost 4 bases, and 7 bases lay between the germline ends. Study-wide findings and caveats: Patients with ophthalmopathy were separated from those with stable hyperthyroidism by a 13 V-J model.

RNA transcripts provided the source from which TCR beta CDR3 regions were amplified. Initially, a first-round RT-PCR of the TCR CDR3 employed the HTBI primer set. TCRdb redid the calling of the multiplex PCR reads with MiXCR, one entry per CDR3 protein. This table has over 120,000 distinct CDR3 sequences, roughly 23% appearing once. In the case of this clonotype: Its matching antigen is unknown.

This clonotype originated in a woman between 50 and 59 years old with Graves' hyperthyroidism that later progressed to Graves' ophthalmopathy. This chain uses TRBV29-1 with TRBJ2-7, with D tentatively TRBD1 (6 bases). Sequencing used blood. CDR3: CSVETGYEQYF. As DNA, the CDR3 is TGCAGCGTTGAGACAGGATACGAGCAGTACTTC.